The rows below give T cell receptor beta chains drawn from one sample of a study of blood T cell repertoires in COVID-19. The table came from immunoSEQ multiplex PCR; TCRdb's copy has only in-frame clones and leaves some out. The profile shows about 250,000 clones, about nine tenths of them singletons. The sequenced sample consisted of PBMCs or T cells enriched from blood (not recorded which). The receptor source for this set is a man aged 35 to 55 who had recovered from COVID-19. The CDR3 runs from the conserved cysteine through the conserved F or W. The D gene is left open where the match is weak. Some rows have no size entry. The others give once, few or many, or a class for an expanded clone.

>TRBV7-9|NA|many|TRBJ1-3
CASSPRGGSGNTIYF
TGTGCCAGCAGCCCACGCGGGGGTTCTGGAAACACCATATATTTT
>TRBV3-1/TRBV3-2|NA|NA|TRBJ2-1
CASSLYNSLSYNEQFF
TGTGCCAGCAGTCTGTATAACAGCCTCTCCTACAATGAGCAGTTCTTC
>TRBV5-1|NA|NA|TRBJ2-1
CASSPVVTGSNEQFF
TGCGCCAGCAGCCCCGTTGTAACGGGTTCGAATGAGCAGTTCTTC
>TRBV12-3/TRBV12-4|NA|NA|TRBJ2-5
CASSLIRGETQYF
TGTGCCAGCAGTTTGATTCGGGGGGAGACCCAGTACTTC
>TRBV29-1|NA|NA|TRBJ2-2
CSVARGVNTGELFF
TGCAGCGTTGCACGCGGAGTGAACACCGGGGAGCTGTTTTTT
>TRBV4-3|NA|few|TRBJ1-1
CASSQGSAPQDTEAFF
TGCGCCAGCAGCCAAGGGTCCGCCCCTCAGGACACTGAAGCTTTCTTT
>TRBV7-9|TRBD1|once|TRBJ2-7
CASSRSVGQRTYEQYF
TGTGCCAGCAGCAGAAGTGTGGGACAGCGAACCTACGAGCAGTACTTC
>TRBV5-1|NA|NA|TRBJ1-4
CASSLLQATNEKLFF
TGCGCCAGCAGCTTACTACAGGCAACTAATGAAAAACTGTTTTTT
>TRBV29-1|NA|NA|TRBJ1-1
CSVLDRSTEAFF
TGCAGCGTCCTTGACAGGTCTACTGAAGCTTTCTTT
>TRBV7-6|NA|NA|TRBJ2-3
CASSPGVDTQYF
TGTGCCAGCAGCCCAGGCGTGGATACGCAGTATTTT
>TRBV6-1|NA|NA|TRBJ2-7
CASSEAAGYTYEQYF
TGTGCCAGCAGTGAAGCTGCAGGGTACACCTACGAGCAGTACTTC
>TRBV5-1|NA|NA|TRBJ1-4
CASSLLGLGTNEKLFF
TGCGCCAGCAGCCTCCTGGGTCTCGGGACTAATGAAAAACTGTTTTTT
>TRBV7-2|NA|NA|TRBJ2-2
CASSLFPGANTGELFF
TGTGCCAGCAGCTTATTCCCAGGCGCGAACACCGGGGAGCTGTTTTTT
>TRBV19|TRBD1|once|TRBJ1-2
CASSPRTGYGYTF
TGTGCCAGTAGTCCCAGGACAGGATATGGCTACACCTTC
>TRBV19|NA|once|TRBJ1-6
CASTGRTLNSPLHF
TGTGCCAGTACTGGCAGGACTCTTAATTCACCCCTCCACTTT
>TRBV18|NA|NA|TRBJ2-2
CASSPGGSGELFF
TGTGCCAGCTCCCCCGGGGGATCCGGGGAGCTGTTTTTT
>TRBV29-1|NA|NA|TRBJ1-1
CSVVRDINTEAFF
TGCAGCGTTGTACGGGATATAAACACTGAAGCTTTCTTT
>TRBV2|NA|NA|TRBJ1-2
CASTLNRVPYGYTF
TGTGCCAGCACTCTTAACAGGGTCCCCTATGGCTACACCTTC
>TRBV30|TRBD1|NA|TRBJ1-1
CAWSNQGGTEAFF
TGTGCCTGGTCGAATCAGGGGGGAACTGAAGCTTTCTTT
>TRBV4-1|NA|NA|TRBJ2-7
CASSLNSGVDLEQYF
TGCGCCAGCAGCCTCAATTCGGGGGTGGACTTGGAGCAGTACTTC
>TRBV11-2|NA|NA|TRBJ1-5
CASSYAGVGQPQHF
TGTGCCAGCAGTTACGCAGGGGTGGGTCAGCCCCAGCATTTT
>TRBV6-5|TRBD1|NA|TRBJ2-7
CASSYPGTGLYEQYF
TGTGCCAGCAGTTACCCCGGGACAGGCCTATACGAGCAGTACTTC
>TRBV28|NA|NA|TRBJ2-7
CASSTRRTVGQYF
TGTGCCAGCAGTACGCGACGGACAGTCGGGCAGTACTTC
>TRBV3-1/TRBV3-2|NA|NA|TRBJ1-1
CASSPPRPPGVMEAFF
TGTGCCAGCAGCCCCCCGAGACCACCGGGGGTGATGGAAGCTTTCTTT
>TRBV27|TRBD1|NA|TRBJ2-1
CASSSGTVRYNEQFF
TGTGCCAGCAGCTCCGGGACAGTGCGCTACAATGAGCAGTTCTTC
>TRBV14|TRBD1|few|TRBJ1-2
CASSQDGLTGGSYGYTF
TGTGCCAGCAGCCAAGACGGTTTGACAGGGGGCAGTTATGGCTACACCTTC
>TRBV27|NA|NA|TRBJ1-2
CASSFGRGPNYGYTF
TGTGCCAGCAGTTTCGGCAGGGGCCCTAACTATGGCTACACCTTC
>TRBV2|TRBD2|once|TRBJ2-7
CASTLAGESYEQYF
TGTGCCAGCACCCTAGCGGGAGAATCCTACGAGCAGTACTTC
>TRBV7-3|TRBD2|NA|TRBJ2-1
CASSPTARGGEYNEQFF
TGTGCCAGCAGCCCTACCGCGCGCGGGGGAGAATACAATGAGCAGTTCTTC
>TRBV11-1|NA|NA|TRBJ2-5
CASSPGTQARGTQYF
TGTGCCAGCAGCCCCGGGACCCAAGCCAGGGGGACCCAGTACTTC
>TRBV7-9|NA|NA|TRBJ2-7
CASSLIAAVNEQYF
TGTGCCAGCAGCTTAATCGCGGCTGTTAACGAGCAGTACTTC
>TRBV19|TRBD1|NA|TRBJ1-5
CASSDPGQGSNQPQHF
TGTGCCAGTAGTGATCCGGGACAGGGCTCCAATCAGCCCCAGCATTTT
>TRBV19|NA|NA|TRBJ1-3
CASTQTGNTIYF
TGTGCCAGTACCCAGACTGGAAACACCATATATTTT
>TRBV5-6|NA|few|TRBJ2-7
CASSLAGGAGRYEQYF
TGTGCCAGCAGCTTGGCCGGAGGGGCAGGGCGGTACGAGCAGTACTTC
>TRBV4-1|TRBD2|NA|TRBJ2-3
CASSLETLATSRTQYF
TGCGCCAGCAGCCTCGAAACATTAGCGACTAGCAGAACGCAGTATTTT